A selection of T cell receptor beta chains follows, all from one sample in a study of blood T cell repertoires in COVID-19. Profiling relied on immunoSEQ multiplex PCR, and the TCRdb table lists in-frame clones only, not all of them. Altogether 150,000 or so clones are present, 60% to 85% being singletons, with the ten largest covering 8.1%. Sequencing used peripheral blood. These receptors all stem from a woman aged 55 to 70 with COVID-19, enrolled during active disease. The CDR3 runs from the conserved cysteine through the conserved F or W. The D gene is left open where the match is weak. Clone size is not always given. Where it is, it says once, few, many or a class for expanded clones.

TGTGCCAGCAGTTACTCGGGTCGGGGGCAGTTCTTC	CASSYSGRGQFF	TRBJ2-1	-	TRBV6-5	-
TGTGCCAGCAGTTTCCTAGAACTGAATAGCAATCAGCCCCAGCATTTT	CASSFLELNSNQPQHF	TRBJ1-5	-	TRBV28	-
TGTGCCAGCAGCGTCGAGCGGGAGAATTCACCCCTCCACTTT	CASSVERENSPLHF	TRBJ1-6	-	TRBV2	-
TGTGCCAGCTCACCACAACAGGGGGATAATGAGCAGTTCTTC	CASSPQQGDNEQFF	TRBJ2-1	-	TRBV18	TRBD1
TGTGCCAGCAGCGCGACTAGCGGGCATCTCTTAGGGGACGAGCAGTACTTC	CASSATSGHLLGDEQYF	TRBJ2-7	few	TRBV9	TRBD2
TGTGCCAGCAGCCAAAGAAGCGGCACCGGGGAGCTGTTTTTT	CASSQRSGTGELFF	TRBJ2-2	-	TRBV25-1	-
TGTGCCAGCAGGTTATCGTACTCTTCAAACACTGAAGCTTTCTTT	CASRLSYSSNTEAFF	TRBJ1-1	few	TRBV27	-
TGCGCCAGCAGCTTGGACAGGGGGCATTCGGAAAAACTGTTTTTT	CASSLDRGHSEKLFF	TRBJ1-4	-	TRBV5-1	TRBD1
TGTGCCACCAGTGACCCGGGACTGAGATCCTACAATGAGCAGTTCTTC	CATSDPGLRSYNEQFF	TRBJ2-1	few	TRBV24-1	-
TGTGCCAGCAGTGCGGACAGGGGAGGATACAATGAGCAGTTCTTC	CASSADRGGYNEQFF	TRBJ2-1	-	TRBV2	TRBD1
TGCGCCAGCAGCTTATCGACTTTCCGCTCTGGAAACACCATATATTTT	CASSLSTFRSGNTIYF	TRBJ1-3	-	TRBV5-1	-
TGTGCCAGCAGCTTAGTGAACAGGGCCGAGGGCTACACCTTC	CASSLVNRAEGYTF	TRBJ1-2	-	TRBV7-9	-
TGTGCCGGAGGGACTTTTCGGGGCGGGGAGCTGTTTTTT	CAGGTFRGGELFF	TRBJ2-2	few	TRBV19	-
TGTGCCAGCAGTGCGAGCTCTGGAAACACCATATATTTT	CASSASSGNTIYF	TRBJ1-3	-	TRBV27	-
TGTGCCAGCAGACAATCGGCACAGGGCTTCTCCTACAATGAGCAGTTCTTC	CASRQSAQGFSYNEQFF	TRBJ2-1	-	TRBV7-6	-
TGTGCCAGCAGCCGAGGGGGTTACACAGATACGCAGTATTTT	CASSRGGYTDTQYF	TRBJ2-3	-	TRBV5-4	-
TGTGCCAGCAGTTTTTGGCGGAGCCAAGAGACCCAGTACTTC	CASSFWRSQETQYF	TRBJ2-5	-	TRBV27	-
TGTGCCAGCAGCTTGGCACAGGGGTCTAACTATGGCTACACCTTC	CASSLAQGSNYGYTF	TRBJ1-2	-	TRBV5-6	TRBD1
TGTGCCAGCAGCCTGGGACAGGGGGTTAAAAAACTGTTTTTT	CASSLGQGVKKLFF	TRBJ1-4	-	TRBV7-9	TRBD1
TGTGCCAGTAGTATGGAGCTCCCCCCCTACGAGCAGTACTTC	CASSMELPPYEQYF	TRBJ2-7	-	TRBV19	-
TGTGCCAGCAGCCCAGGGGGAGAGACCCAGTACTTC	CASSPGGETQYF	TRBJ2-5	-	TRBV14	TRBD1
TGTGCCAGCAGTCCAGGCCGCTTCGAGCAGTACTTC	CASSPGRFEQYF	TRBJ2-7	once	TRBV6-5	-